The present TCR beta chain was sequenced within a study of CD8+ T cells in alopecia areata. As for the study in general: Patients received oral tofacitinib, 5 to 10 mg twice daily, for moderate-to-severe alopecia areata. Study-level results: Possibly because of HLA-related factors, TCR sharing was less clear across patients than in mice. Alopecia totalis/universalis scalp especially showed more expanded CD8+ clones than normal scalp.

CDR3 size: 16 residues. Trimming took off 0 bases at V and 6 bases at J, with 15 bases between the two ends. Germline values: CDR1 LNHNV, CDR2 YYDKDF (reference sequence). The sequencing template was cDNA reverse transcribed from extracted RNA. Only in-frame clones appear in the TCRdb table, and some are missing; sequencing was by immunoSEQ multiplex PCR. This table has 150,000 to 200,000 clones, around 60% appearing once. As to this clone: Antigen specificity is unknown.

Researchers gathered lesional scalp punch biopsies and peripheral blood from patients with alopecia areata. This sequence joins TRBV15 and TRBJ1-5; D is undetermined. Sample: CD4+ T cells sorted from blood, taken at week 0. The TCR originated in a human donor with alopecia areata. In nucleotides, the CDR3 is TGTGCCACCAGCAGAGATTGGCTGGCCGCTGGTCAGCCCCAGCATTTT. Its protein is CATSRDWLAAGQPQHF.